The clone carrying this TCR beta chain was found many times. The data were taken from a study of naive and memory T cell subsets. The library had UMIs added by 3' ligation of an oligonucleotide to TCR cDNA. Amplification of ligated cDNA took four PCR rounds with SP2 and nested alpha and beta constant primers. TCRdb re-called the 5' RACE reads through MiXCR, storing one row per CDR3 protein. There are 45,000 to 55,000 distinct CDR3 sequences in the sample; about 4.4% occur only once, and around 0.84% lies in the top ten. This CDR3 spans 18 amino acids. V dropped 6 bases and J dropped 4; count of bases not matched to a gene: 23. The V gene's germline CDR1 is DFQATT and CDR2 SNEGSKA (reference sequence).

This TCR was recovered from a female donor in good health. The chain is built from TRBV20-1 and TRBJ2-7, with 8 bases matching TRBD2. CDR3 amino acids: CSAETTRVAGFPLYEQYF. The CDR3 bases are TGCAGTGCCGAGACCACCAGAGTAGCGGGATTTCCCTTATACGAGCAGTACTTC.